This T cell receptor (beta chain) is drawn from a study of OX40 agonist ivuxolimab in advanced cancers. TCRdb's copy holds only in-frame clones and misses some; the assay was immunoSEQ multiplex PCR. Among about 16,000 clones listed, almost 85% were seen once. Notes on the study in general: At 0.1 to 3.0 mg/kg and by week 6, clonal expansion occurred in CD4+ and CD8+ blood T cells.

As concerns this clone: As yet, its antigen is unknown.

This TCR derives from an adult with an advanced solid tumor such as melanoma, head and neck, liver or kidney cancer. The source was CD4+ or CD8+ T cells sorted from blood, collected in a trial of the OX40 agonist ivuxolimab.

CDR3 DNA: TGTGCCAGCAGCGGATCGGGACTAGCGGGGAAATTCTACAATGAGCAGTTCTTC. This sequence encodes CASSGSGLAGKFYNEQFF. The rearrangement links TRBV21-1 to TRBJ2-1; the table's D call TRBD2 went unverified against the DNA. TRBV21-1 is given as a pseudogene. The CDR3 consists of 18 residues.